A selection of T cell receptor beta chains follows, all from one sample in a study of blood T cell repertoires in COVID-19. Profiling relied on immunoSEQ multiplex PCR, and the TCRdb table lists in-frame clones only, not all of them. The sample yields about 310,000 clones, just under 90% seen once. What was sequenced was PBMCs or T cells enriched from blood (not recorded which). The receptors stem from a woman between 25 and 40 years old who had recovered from COVID-19. Each CDR3 is given with its conserved first and last residue. D genes are given only for firm matches. Clone size appears in some rows only: once, few, many, or a class for an expanded clone.

.	TRBV11-2	.	TRBJ2-7	TGTGCCAGCAGCTGGGCTGAGTCCTACGAGCAGTACTTC	CASSWAESYEQYF
.	TRBV12-5	.	TRBJ2-1	TGTGCTAGTGGTTTGGTTCGCAAACCAAACCCTCCGGAACTACGACTAGTTTTCAATGAGCAGTTCTTC	CASGLVRKPNPPELRLVFNEQFF
TRBD1	TRBV27	.	TRBJ2-1	TGTGCCAGCAGTTGGGACCGGGACAGGGTAAACAATGAGCAGTTCTTC	CASSWDRDRVNNEQFF
TRBD2	TRBV5-1	.	TRBJ2-1	TGCGCCAGCAGCTTTGCTAGCGGGAGGAATGAGCAGTTCTTC	CASSFASGRNEQFF
TRBD2	TRBV3-1/TRBV3-2	.	TRBJ2-7	TGTGCCAGCAGCCATCTAGCGGGAGGGCCGGGAGAGCAGTACTTC	CASSHLAGGPGEQYF
TRBD1	TRBV7-2	.	TRBJ1-2	TGTGCCAGCAGCGCAAAAGACAGGGTGCCGTACTATGGCTACACCTTC	CASSAKDRVPYYGYTF
TRBD2	TRBV4-1	.	TRBJ2-5	TGCGCCAGCAGCCATCTACTAGCGGGACTGCCGGTTAATCAAGAGACCCAGTACTTC	CASSHLLAGLPVNQETQYF
TRBD2	TRBV19	.	TRBJ2-2	TGTGCCAGTAGTGCCCTAGCGGGACGCACCGGGGAGCTGTTTTTT	CASSALAGRTGELFF
TRBD1	TRBV6-5	.	TRBJ1-2	TGTGCCAGCAGTTACATCAGGGGGCGCGATGGCTACACCTTC	CASSYIRGRDGYTF
TRBD2	TRBV5-1	.	TRBJ2-2	TGCGCCAGCAGCTTGTTGGCGGGAGGGCCCGAGGGGGAGCTGTTTTTT	CASSLLAGGPEGELFF
TRBD2	TRBV13	.	TRBJ2-1	TGTGCCAGCAGCTCCCCTAGCGGGGGCCCCTACAATGAGCAGTTCTTC	CASSSPSGGPYNEQFF
.	TRBV19	.	TRBJ1-2	TGTGCCAGTAGTATAGGGAGGGGATATGGCTACACCTTC	CASSIGRGYGYTF
.	TRBV7-2	.	TRBJ2-1	TGTGCCAGCAGCCTTCACCACGCGGTAGACTCCTACAATGAGCAGTTCTTC	CASSLHHAVDSYNEQFF
TRBD1	TRBV27	.	TRBJ2-1	TGTGCCAGCAGTGTACGAGGGGGCCTATACAATGAGCAGTTCTTC	CASSVRGGLYNEQFF
.	TRBV9	.	TRBJ1-2	TGTGCCAGCAGCGTAGGGTGGACAGACTATGGCTACACCTTC	CASSVGWTDYGYTF
.	TRBV27	.	TRBJ2-5	TGTGCCAGCAGGAGAGACAGCGAACTACAAGAGACCCAGTACTTC	CASRRDSELQETQYF
.	TRBV15	.	TRBJ1-3	TGTGCCACCAGCGAAAGGGGGACTGGAAACACCATATATTTT	CATSERGTGNTIYF
TRBD1	TRBV6-2/TRBV6-3	.	TRBJ1-2	TGTGCCAGCAGTGCCACAGGGACAGCTAACTATGGCTACACCTTC	CASSATGTANYGYTF
.	TRBV5-1	.	TRBJ1-2	TGCGCCAGCAGCCACGGGCCAGGGAACTATGGCTACACCTTC	CASSHGPGNYGYTF
.	TRBV5-1	.	TRBJ1-5	TGCGCCAGCAGCTTGGGGACAGAGAATCAGCCCCAGCATTTT	CASSLGTENQPQHF
.	TRBV2	.	TRBJ2-6	TGTGCCAGTATCAGGGGGGTTGCCTCCTTACCGTCTGGGGCCAACGTCCTGACTTTC	CASIRGVASLPSGANVLTF
.	TRBV15	.	TRBJ2-5	TGTGCCACCAGAAACGACCCCCGGGGGCCGGGAGGGACCCAGTACTTC	CATRNDPRGPGGTQYF
TRBD2	TRBV7-2	.	TRBJ2-2	TGTGCCAGCAGCTCCCAATATCGACTAGCGGGAGCGACCGGGGAGCTGTTTTTT	CASSSQYRLAGATGELFF
.	TRBV10-1	.	TRBJ1-2	TGCGCCAGCAGTGACAGGGCTTTCGATGGCTACACCTTC	CASSDRAFDGYTF
TRBD1	TRBV30	.	TRBJ1-2	TGTGCCTGGAGTACCGGGACAGTTAACTATGGCTACACCTTC	CAWSTGTVNYGYTF
TRBD1	TRBV7-9	.	TRBJ1-2	TGTGCCAGCAGCTTAGAGGACAGGGACTATGGCTACACCTTC	CASSLEDRDYGYTF
TRBD1	TRBV5-4	.	TRBJ1-1	TGTGCCAGCAGCTTGGGGGGACAGATCACTGAAGCTTTCTTT	CASSLGGQITEAFF
.	TRBV2	.	TRBJ2-5	TGTGCCAGCAGTGAGGGTGCCCGGGGGACCCAGTACTTC	CASSEGARGTQYF
.	TRBV7-2	few	TRBJ1-3	TGTGCCAGCAGCTTAAGTACAGGGTACTCTGGAAACACCATATATTTT	CASSLSTGYSGNTIYF
TRBD1	TRBV18	.	TRBJ2-3	TGTGCCAGCTCACCGGGACAGTCAGATACGCAGTATTTT	CASSPGQSDTQYF
.	TRBV4-1	.	TRBJ1-2	TGCGCCAGCAGCCAAACAGACTATGGCTACACCTTC	CASSQTDYGYTF
.	TRBV7-2	.	TRBJ1-3	TGTGCCAGCAGCTTAAGCACTGGAAACACCATATATTTT	CASSLSTGNTIYF
TRBD1	TRBV30	.	TRBJ1-1	TGTGCCTGGAGCAGATCAGGGGGCCTCTCCGTGAGGACTGAAGCTTTCTTT	CAWSRSGGLSVRTEAFF
TRBD1	TRBV7-9	.	TRBJ1-4	TGTGCCAGCAGGCCTCAGGGGGCGGGTGAAAAACTGTTTTTT	CASRPQGAGEKLFF
TRBD1	TRBV5-1	.	TRBJ1-4	TGCGCCAGCAGCTCGGGACAGCCTAATGAAAAACTGTTTTTT	CASSSGQPNEKLFF
TRBD2	TRBV19	.	TRBJ2-7	TGTGCCAGTAGTATCGGGACTAGCTACGAGCAGTACTTC	CASSIGTSYEQYF
.	TRBV5-1	.	TRBJ2-5	TGCGCCAGCAGCTTGGTTTTAGAGGGAGAGACCCAGTACTTC	CASSLVLEGETQYF
TRBD2	TRBV28	.	TRBJ2-7	TGTGCCAGCAGTTCATCGGGACTAGCGACCTACGAGCAGTACTTC	CASSSSGLATYEQYF
TRBD1	TRBV15	.	TRBJ1-2	TGTGCCACCAGCAAGGCAGGGGGCTGGTCGGGGGGCTACACCTTC	CATSKAGGWSGGYTF
.	TRBV19	once	TRBJ2-4	TGTGCCAGTAGTTTTGCGTTAGCCAAAAACATTCAGTACTTC	CASSFALAKNIQYF
.	TRBV18	.	TRBJ2-3	TGTGCCAGCTCACGCGGGACCGCAGATACGCAGTATTTT	CASSRGTADTQYF
.	TRBV5-6	.	TRBJ1-1	TGTGCCAGCAGCCCTCCCTATTTGAACACTGAAGCTTTCTTT	CASSPPYLNTEAFF
TRBD1	TRBV28	.	TRBJ2-1	TGTGCCAGCAGCCGGACAGGGGGGTTGAATGAGCAGTTCTTC	CASSRTGGLNEQFF
TRBD1	TRBV6-6	.	TRBJ1-5	TGTGCCAGCAGTTACGCGGGACAGGGGACCCCGCGGCCCCAGCATTTT	CASSYAGQGTPRPQHF
.	TRBV7-2	.	TRBJ1-1	TGTGCCAGCAGATTTAGCATGAACACTGAAGCTTTCTTT	CASRFSMNTEAFF
.	TRBV5-1	few	TRBJ1-1	TGCGCCAGCAGCTTGGCCGACAGGCTGAACACTGAAGCTTTCTTT	CASSLADRLNTEAFF
.	TRBV10-3	.	TRBJ1-1	TGTGCCATCAGCCGACTACAGGGTATGGCTGAAGCTTTCTTT	CAISRLQGMAEAFF
.	TRBV5-1	.	TRBJ2-5	TGCGCCAGCAGCTGGGGTACGGGAGTGGGCAAAGAGACCCAGTACTTC	CASSWGTGVGKETQYF
TRBD2	TRBV5-1	few	TRBJ2-1	TGCGCCAGCAGCTTAGATCGCGGACTAGCGAACAATGAGCAGTTCTTC	CASSLDRGLANNEQFF
.	TRBV7-2	.	TRBJ2-2	TGTGCCAGCAGCTTATCGGGACTCTTCACCGGGGAGCTGTTTTTT	CASSLSGLFTGELFF
TRBD1	TRBV5-1	.	TRBJ2-5	TGCGCCAGCAGCTTTGCGAAGACAGGGGCAATACAAGAGACCCAGTACTTC	CASSFAKTGAIQETQYF
TRBD1	TRBV3-1/TRBV3-2	.	TRBJ1-1	TGTGCCAGCAGCACCGGGACAGGCTCCACTGAAGCTTTCTTT	CASSTGTGSTEAFF
TRBD1	TRBV7-2	.	TRBJ2-3	TGTGCCAGCAGCCGGGACAGGGGGGCAGATACGCAGTATTTT	CASSRDRGADTQYF
.	TRBV4-3	.	TRBJ2-1	TGCGCCAGCAGCCCTTTTTTTTGGCTAGCGTTGAATGAGCAGTTCTTC	CASSPFFWLALNEQFF